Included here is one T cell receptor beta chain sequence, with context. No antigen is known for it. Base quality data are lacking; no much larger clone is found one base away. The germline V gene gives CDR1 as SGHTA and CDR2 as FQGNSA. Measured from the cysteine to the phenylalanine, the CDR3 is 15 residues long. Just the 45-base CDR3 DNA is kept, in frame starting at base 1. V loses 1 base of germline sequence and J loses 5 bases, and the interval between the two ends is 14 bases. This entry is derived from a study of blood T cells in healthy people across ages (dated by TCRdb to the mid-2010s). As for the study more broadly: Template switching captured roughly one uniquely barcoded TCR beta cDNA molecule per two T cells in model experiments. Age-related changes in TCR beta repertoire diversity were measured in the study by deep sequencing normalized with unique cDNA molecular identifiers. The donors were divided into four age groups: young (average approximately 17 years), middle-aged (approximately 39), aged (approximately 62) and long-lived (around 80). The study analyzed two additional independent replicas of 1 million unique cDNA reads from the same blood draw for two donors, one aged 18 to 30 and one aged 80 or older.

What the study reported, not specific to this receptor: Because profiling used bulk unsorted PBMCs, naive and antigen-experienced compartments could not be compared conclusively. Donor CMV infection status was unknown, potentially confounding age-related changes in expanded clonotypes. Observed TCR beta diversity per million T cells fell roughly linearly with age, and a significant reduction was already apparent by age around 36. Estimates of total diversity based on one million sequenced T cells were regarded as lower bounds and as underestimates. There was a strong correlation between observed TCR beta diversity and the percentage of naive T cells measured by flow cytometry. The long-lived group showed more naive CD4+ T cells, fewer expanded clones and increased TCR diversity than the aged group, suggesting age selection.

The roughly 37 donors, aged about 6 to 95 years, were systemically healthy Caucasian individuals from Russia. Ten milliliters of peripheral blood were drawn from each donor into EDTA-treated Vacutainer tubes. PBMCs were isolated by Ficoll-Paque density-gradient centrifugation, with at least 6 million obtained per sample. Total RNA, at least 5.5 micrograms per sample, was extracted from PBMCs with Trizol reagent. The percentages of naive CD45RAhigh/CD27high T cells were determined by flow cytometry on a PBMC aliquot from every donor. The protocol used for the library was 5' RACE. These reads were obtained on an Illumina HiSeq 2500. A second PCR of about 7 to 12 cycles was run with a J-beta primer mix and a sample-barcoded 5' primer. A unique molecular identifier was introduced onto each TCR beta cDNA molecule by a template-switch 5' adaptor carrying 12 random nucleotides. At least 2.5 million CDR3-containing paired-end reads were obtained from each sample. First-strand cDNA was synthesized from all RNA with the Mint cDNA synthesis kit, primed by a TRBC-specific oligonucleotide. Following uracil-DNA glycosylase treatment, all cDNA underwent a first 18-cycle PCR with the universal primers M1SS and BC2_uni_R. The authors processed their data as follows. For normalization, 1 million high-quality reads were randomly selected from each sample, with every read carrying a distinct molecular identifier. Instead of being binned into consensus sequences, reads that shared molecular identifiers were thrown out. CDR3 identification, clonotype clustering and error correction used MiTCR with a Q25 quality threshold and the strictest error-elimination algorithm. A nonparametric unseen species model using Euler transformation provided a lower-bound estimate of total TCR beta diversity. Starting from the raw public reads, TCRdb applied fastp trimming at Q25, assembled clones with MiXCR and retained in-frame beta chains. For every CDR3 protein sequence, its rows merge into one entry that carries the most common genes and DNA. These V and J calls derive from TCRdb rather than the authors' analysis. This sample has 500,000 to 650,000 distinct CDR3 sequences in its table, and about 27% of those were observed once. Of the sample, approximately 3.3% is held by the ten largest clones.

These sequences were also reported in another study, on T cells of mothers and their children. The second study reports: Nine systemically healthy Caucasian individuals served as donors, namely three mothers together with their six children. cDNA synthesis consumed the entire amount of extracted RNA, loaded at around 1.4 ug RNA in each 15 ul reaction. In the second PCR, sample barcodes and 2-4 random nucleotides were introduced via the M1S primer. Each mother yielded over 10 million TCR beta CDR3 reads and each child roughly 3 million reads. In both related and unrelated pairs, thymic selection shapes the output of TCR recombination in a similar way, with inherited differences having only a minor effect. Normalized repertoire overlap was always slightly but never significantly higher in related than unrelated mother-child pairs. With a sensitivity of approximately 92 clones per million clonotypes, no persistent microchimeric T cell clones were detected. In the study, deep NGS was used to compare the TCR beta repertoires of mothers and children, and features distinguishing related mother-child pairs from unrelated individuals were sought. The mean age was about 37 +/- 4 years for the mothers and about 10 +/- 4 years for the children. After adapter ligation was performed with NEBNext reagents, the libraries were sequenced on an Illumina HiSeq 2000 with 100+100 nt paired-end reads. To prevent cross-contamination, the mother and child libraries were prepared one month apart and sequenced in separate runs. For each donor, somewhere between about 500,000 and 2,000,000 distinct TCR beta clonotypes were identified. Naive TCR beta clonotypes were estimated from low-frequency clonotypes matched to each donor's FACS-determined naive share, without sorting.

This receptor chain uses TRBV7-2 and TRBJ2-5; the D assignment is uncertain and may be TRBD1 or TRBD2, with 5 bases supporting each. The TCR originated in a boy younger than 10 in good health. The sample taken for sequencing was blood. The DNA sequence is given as TGTGCCAGCAGCTTAGGGGGCGAAACGGGGGAGACCCAGTACTTC. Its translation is CASSLGGETGETQYF.